The source of this T cell receptor (beta chain) is a study of cytomegalovirus exposure and HLA in healthy donors. This clone was detected only a few times. The CDR3 runs to 13 residues. V lost 7 bases and J lost 7, with 14 bases in between. Germline V gene sequence: CDR1 ENHRY, CDR2 SYGVKD. 60 Vbeta and 13 Jbeta primers were used in PCR. TCRdb's copy holds only in-frame clones and misses some; the assay was immunoSEQ multiplex PCR. Of some 150,000 clones in the sample, 64% are singletons; the top ten hold under 3%. Sequenced material: PBMCs. This clonotype originated in a woman aged 25 to 39 in good health and CMV-seropositive. J is TRBJ1-5 and V is TRBV10-3, with D perhaps TRBD1 (6 bases). The CDR3 sequence is CAITGGQGQPQHF. The DNA for the CDR3 is TGTGCCATCACGGGGGGGCAGGGACAGCCCCAGCATTTT.